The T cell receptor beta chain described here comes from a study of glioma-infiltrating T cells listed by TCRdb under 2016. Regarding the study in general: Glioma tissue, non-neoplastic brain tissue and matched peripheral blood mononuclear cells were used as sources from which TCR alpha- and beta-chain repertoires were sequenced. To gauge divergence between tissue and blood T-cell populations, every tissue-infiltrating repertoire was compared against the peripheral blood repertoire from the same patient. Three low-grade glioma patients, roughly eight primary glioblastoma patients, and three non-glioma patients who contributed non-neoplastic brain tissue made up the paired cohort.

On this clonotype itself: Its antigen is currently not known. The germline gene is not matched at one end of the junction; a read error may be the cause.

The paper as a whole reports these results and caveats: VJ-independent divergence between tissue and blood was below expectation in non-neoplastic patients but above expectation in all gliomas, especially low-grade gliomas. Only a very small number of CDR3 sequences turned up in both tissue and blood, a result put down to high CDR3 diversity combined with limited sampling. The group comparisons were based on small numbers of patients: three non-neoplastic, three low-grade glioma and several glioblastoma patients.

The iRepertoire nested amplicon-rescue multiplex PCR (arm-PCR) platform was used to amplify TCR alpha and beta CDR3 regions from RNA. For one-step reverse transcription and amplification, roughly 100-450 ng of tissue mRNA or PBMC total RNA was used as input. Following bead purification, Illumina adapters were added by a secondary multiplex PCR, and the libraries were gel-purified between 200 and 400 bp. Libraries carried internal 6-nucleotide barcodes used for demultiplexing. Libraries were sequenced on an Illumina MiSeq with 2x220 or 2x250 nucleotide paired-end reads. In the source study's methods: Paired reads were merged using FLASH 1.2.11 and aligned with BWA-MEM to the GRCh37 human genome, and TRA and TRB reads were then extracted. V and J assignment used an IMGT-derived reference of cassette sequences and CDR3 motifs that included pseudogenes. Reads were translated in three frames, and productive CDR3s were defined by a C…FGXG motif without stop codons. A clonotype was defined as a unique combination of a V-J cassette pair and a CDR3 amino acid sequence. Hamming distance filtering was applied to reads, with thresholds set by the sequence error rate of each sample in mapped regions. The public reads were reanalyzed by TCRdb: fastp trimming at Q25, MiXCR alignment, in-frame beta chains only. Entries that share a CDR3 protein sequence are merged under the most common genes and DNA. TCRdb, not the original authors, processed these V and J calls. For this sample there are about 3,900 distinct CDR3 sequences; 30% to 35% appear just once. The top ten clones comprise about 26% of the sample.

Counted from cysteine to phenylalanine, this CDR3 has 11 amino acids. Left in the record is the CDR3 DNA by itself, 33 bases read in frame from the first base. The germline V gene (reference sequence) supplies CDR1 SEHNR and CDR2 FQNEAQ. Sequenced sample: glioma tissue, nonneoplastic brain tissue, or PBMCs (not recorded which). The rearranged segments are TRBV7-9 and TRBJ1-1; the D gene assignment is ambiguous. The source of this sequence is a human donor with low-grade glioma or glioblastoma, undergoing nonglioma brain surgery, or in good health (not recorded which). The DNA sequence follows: TGTGCCAGCAGCTTAGACACTAAAGCTTTCTTT. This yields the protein CASSLDTKAFF.